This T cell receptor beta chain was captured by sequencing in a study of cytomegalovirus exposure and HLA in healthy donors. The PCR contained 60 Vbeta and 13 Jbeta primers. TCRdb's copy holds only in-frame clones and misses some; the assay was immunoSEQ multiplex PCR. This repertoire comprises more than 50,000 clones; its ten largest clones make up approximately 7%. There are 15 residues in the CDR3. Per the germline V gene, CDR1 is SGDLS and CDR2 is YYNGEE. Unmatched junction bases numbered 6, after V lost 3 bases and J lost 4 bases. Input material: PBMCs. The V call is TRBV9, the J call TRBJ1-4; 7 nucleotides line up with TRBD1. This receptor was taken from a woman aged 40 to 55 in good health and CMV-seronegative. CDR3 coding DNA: TGTGCCAGCAGCGCAGAGACAGGGTTTAATGAAAAACTGTTTTTT. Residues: CASSAETGFNEKLFF.